Each of the 9 T cell receptor beta chains below was sequenced from the same sample in a study of cytotoxic CD8 clonotypes in ibrutinib-treated CLL. Here immunoSEQ multiplex PCR was the method, and the copy in TCRdb shows in-frame clones only, minus some. The table has some 200,000 clones, just over 70% seen once; the top ten hold more than 4.5%. Source: PBMCs, taken after 12 months of ibrutinib treatment. These TCRs come from a human donor with chronic lymphocytic leukemia.

The chain couples TRBV16 to TRBJ2-1; 7 positions agree with TRBD2. The ends lost 1 base at V and 7 bases at J; junction bases unmatched: 4. The CDR3 has 14 amino acids. Germline V CDR1 and CDR2: KGHSY, FQNENV. As DNA, the CDR3 is TGTGCCAGCAGCCAATTCCGCGGGAGTAATGAGCAGTTCTTC. Its protein is CASSQFRGSNEQFF. The full variable domain, rest sourced from reference TRBV16 and TRBJ2-1, is GEEVAQTPKHLVRGEGQKAKLYCAPIKGHSYVFWYQQVLKNEFKFLISFQNENVFDETGMPKERFSAKCLPNSPCSLEIQATKLEDSAVYFCASSQFRGSNEQFFGPGTRLTVL.

Notes on this clone: The same CDR3 arises from other DNA sequences in this sample as well. The rearrangement joins TRBV7-3 to TRBJ2-3; no firm D call. Germline loops: CDR1 SGHTA, CDR2 FQGTGA. This CDR3 has 12 residues. With 5 bases removed from V and 2 bases from J, the gap between germline ends came to 5 bases. This chain's CDR3 is CASSPSTDTQYF. The CDR3 DNA sequence: TGTGCCAGCAGCCCCTCCACAGATACGCAGTATTTT.

The chain couples TRBV7-3 to TRBJ2-3; D gene unclear. V was clipped by 5 bases and J by 2 bases, with 2 bases between them. The CDR3 runs to 11 residues. The germline CDR1 and CDR2 sequences are SGHTA and FQGTGA. CDR3: CASSATDTQYF. As DNA, the CDR3 is TGTGCCAGCAGCGCCACAGATACGCAGTATTTT.

This clone has more than one count but fewer than ten. The rearrangement uses TRBV6-5 and TRBJ1-6; no clear D gene. The V gene lost 8 bases and the J gene lost 11 bases, with 10 bases spanning the gap. CDR1 MNHEY and CDR2 SVGAGI come from the germline V gene. CDR3 length: 11 residues. CDR3 in amino acids: CASGPEAPLHF. Written as DNA, the CDR3 is TGTGCCAGCGGACCTGAGGCACCCCTCCACTTT.

The chain combines TRBV19 with TRBJ2-3, with 7 bases identical to TRBD2. CDR1 is LNHDA, CDR2 SQIVND, per germline (reference sequence). The CDR3 has 16 amino acids. V lost 5 bases, J lost 1 base, and 9 bases stayed unmatched. As DNA, the CDR3 is TGTGCCAGTAGTCCACGGACTGGGAGGGGCACAGATACGCAGTATTTT. It translates to CASSPRTGRGTDTQYF.

CDR3 in DNA: TGCGCCAGCAGTGGGGGACAGGGGGGAGCCGGGGAGCTGTTTTTT. Its protein is CASSGGQGGAGELFF. The chain joins TRBV10-1 to TRBJ2-2; 11 positions agree with TRBD1. The CDR3 loop spans 15 amino acids. The V segment lost 4 bases and the J segment 6 bases; nucleotides outside the gene matches: 4. In germline, CDR1 is WNHNN, CDR2 SYGVQD (reference sequence).

This chain uses TRBV2 with TRBJ2-4; TRBD1 matches 7 bases. This CDR3 region has 13 residues. V lost 4 bases to trimming and J lost 5 bases; unmatched junction nucleotides: 2. Germline V gene data show CDR1 as SNHLY and CDR2 as FYNNEI. The CDR3 coding sequence is TGTGCCAGCAGTGCCCAGGGGGAAAACATTCAGTACTTC. It codes for CASSAQGENIQYF.

The V and J genes are TRBV28 and TRBJ2-7; 7 bases map to TRBD2. The CDR3 runs 15 residues. Trimming at V came to 7 bases and at J to 0 bases, leaving 9 bases not matched to a gene. The germline V gene has CDR1 MDHEN and CDR2 SYDVKM. This chain's CDR3 is CASTSGLADSYEQYF. In nucleotides, the CDR3 is TGTGCCAGCACCTCAGGGCTAGCGGACTCCTACGAGCAGTACTTC. Together with reference TRBV28 and TRBJ2-7, the CDR3 gives the full variable domain: DVKVTQSSRYLVKRTGEKVFLECVQDMDHENMFWYRQDPGLGLRLIYFSYDVKMKEKGDIPEGYSVSREKKERFSLILESASTNQTSMYLCASTSGLADSYEQYFGPGTRLTVT.

This clone has just one count. The V call is TRBV4-1, the J call TRBJ2-7, with D unclear. CDR1 MGHRA and CDR2 YSYEKL come from the germline V gene. With 3 bases removed from V and 6 bases from J, the gap between germline ends came to 12 bases. The CDR3 covers 13 residues. CDR3 sequence reads: CASSQSFFSEQYF. For the CDR3, the DNA is TGCGCCAGCAGCCAGTCATTTTTCTCCGAGCAGTACTTC.